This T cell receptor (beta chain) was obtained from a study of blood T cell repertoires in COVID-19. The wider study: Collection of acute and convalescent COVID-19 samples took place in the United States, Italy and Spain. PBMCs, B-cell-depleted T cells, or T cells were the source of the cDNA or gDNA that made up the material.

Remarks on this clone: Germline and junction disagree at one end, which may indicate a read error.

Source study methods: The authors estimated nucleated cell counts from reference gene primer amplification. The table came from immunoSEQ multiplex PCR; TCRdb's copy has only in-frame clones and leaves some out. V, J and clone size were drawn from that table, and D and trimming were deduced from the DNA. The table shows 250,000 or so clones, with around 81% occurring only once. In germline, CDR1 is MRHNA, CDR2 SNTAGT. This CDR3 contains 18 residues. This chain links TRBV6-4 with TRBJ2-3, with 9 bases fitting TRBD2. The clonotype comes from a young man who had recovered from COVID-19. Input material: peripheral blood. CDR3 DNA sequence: TGTGCCAGCAGTGACTCGAACCCAGCGGGGGGTCGCACAAATACGCAGTATTTT. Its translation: CASSDSNPAGGRTNTQYF.